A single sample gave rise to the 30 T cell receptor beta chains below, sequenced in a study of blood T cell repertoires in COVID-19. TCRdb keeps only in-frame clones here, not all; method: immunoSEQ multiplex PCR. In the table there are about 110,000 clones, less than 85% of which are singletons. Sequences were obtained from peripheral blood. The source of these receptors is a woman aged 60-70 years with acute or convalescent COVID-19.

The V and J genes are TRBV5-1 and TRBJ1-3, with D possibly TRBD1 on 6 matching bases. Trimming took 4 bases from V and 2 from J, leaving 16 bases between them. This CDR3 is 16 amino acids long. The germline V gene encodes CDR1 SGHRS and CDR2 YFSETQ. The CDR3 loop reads CASSPGHELAGNTIYF. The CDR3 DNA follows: TGCGCCAGCAGCCCGGGACACGAACTCGCTGGAAACACCATATATTTT.

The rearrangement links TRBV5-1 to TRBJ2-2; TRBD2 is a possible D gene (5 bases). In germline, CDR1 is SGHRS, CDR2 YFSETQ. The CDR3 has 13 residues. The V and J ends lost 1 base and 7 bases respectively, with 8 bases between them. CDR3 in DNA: TGCGCCAGCAGCTTGTATGAGGGCGGGGAGCTGTTTTTT. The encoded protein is CASSLYEGGELFF. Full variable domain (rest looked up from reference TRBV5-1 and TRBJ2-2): KAGVTQTPRYLIKTRGQQVTLSCSPISGHRSVSWYQQTPGQGLQFLFEYFSETQRNKGNFPGRFSGRQFSNSRSEMNVSTLELGDSALYLCASSLYEGGELFFGEGSRLTVL.

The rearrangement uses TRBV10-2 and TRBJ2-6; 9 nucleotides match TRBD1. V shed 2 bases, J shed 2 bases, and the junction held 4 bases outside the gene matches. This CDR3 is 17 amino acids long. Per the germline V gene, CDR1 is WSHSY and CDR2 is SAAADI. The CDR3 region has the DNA TGCGCCAGCAGTGAGGGGACAGGGTCCCCTGGGGCCAACGTCCTGACTTTC. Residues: CASSEGTGSPGANVLTF.

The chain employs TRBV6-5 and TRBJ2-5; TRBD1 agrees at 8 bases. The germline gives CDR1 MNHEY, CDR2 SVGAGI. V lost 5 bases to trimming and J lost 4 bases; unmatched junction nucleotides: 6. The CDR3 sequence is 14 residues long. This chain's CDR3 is CASSTLDRVETQYF. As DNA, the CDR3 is TGTGCCAGCAGTACCCTGGACAGGGTAGAGACCCAGTACTTC.

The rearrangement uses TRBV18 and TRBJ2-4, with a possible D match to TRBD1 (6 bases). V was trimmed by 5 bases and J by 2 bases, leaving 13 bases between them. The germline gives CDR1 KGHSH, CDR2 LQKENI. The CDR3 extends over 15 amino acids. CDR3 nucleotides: TGTGCCAGCTCAGAAATCCAGGGGACCAAAAACATTCAGTACTTC. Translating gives CASSEIQGTKNIQYF.

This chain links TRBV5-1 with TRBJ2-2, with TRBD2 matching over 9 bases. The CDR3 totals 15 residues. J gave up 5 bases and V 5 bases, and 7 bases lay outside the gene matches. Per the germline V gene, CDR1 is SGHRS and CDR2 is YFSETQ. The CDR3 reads CASRYLAGRTGELFF. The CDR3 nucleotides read TGCGCCAGCAGATATCTAGCGGGACGAACCGGGGAGCTGTTTTTT.

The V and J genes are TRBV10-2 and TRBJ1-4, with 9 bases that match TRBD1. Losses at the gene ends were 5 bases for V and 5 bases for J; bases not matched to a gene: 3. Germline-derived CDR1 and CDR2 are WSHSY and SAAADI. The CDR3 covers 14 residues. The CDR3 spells CASSRGQGNEKLFF. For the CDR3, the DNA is TGCGCCAGCAGTCGGGGACAGGGAAATGAAAAACTGTTTTTT.

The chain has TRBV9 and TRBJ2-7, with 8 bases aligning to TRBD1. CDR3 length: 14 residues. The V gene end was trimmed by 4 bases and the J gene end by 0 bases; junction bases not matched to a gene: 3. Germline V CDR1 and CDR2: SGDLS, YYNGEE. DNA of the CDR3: TGTGCCAGCAGCCCGGGACAGGCCTCCTACGAGCAGTACTTC. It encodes CASSPGQASYEQYF.

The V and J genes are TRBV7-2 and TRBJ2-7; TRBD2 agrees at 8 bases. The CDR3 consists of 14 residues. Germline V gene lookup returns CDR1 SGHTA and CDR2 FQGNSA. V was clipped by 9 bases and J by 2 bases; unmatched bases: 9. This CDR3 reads CASGRLAGTYEQYF. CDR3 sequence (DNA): TGTGCCAGTGGGAGGCTAGCGGGTACCTACGAGCAGTACTTC. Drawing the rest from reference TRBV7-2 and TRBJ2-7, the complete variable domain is GAGVSQSPSNKVTEKGKDVELRCDPISGHTALYWYRQSLGQGLEFLIYFQGNSAPDKSGLPSDRFSAERTGGSVSTLTIQRTQQEDSAVYLCASGRLAGTYEQYFGPGTRLTVT.

The CDR3 loop reads CASNAGTGINQPQHF. The CDR3, as DNA: TGTGCCAGCAACGCCGGGACAGGCATCAATCAGCCCCAGCATTTT. The rearrangement links TRBV28 to TRBJ1-5; 8 nucleotides match TRBD1. The V segment lost 7 bases and the J segment 3 bases; nucleotides outside the gene matches: 8. The CDR3 consists of 15 residues. CDR1 is MDHEN, CDR2 SYDVKM, per germline.

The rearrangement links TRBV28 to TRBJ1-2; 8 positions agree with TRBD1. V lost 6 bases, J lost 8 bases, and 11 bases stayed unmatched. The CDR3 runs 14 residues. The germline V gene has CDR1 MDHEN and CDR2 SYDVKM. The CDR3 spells CASRGTGQPSGYTF. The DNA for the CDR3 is TGTGCCAGCAGGGGGACAGGCCAGCCATCCGGCTACACCTTC.

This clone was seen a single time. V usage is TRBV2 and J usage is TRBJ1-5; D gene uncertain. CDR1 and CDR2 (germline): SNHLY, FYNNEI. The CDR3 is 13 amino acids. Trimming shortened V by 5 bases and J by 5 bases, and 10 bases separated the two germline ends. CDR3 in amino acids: CASSIYGYQPQHF. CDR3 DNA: TGTGCCAGCAGTATTTACGGGTATCAGCCCCAGCATTTT.

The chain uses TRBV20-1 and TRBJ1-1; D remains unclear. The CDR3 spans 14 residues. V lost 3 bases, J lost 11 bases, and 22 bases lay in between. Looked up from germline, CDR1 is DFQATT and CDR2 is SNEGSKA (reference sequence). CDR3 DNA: TGCAGTGCTAGTATGGATGCGGGCTTTGGTTATGCTTTCTTT. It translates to CSASMDAGFGYAFF.

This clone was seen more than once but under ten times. CDR3 region: CASSPGGGYEQYF. The CDR3 DNA reads TGTGCCAGCAGCCCGGGGGGGGGCTACGAGCAGTACTTC. J is TRBJ2-7 and V is TRBV27; 8 bases align to TRBD2. CDR1 and CDR2 (germline): MNHEY, SMNVEV (reference sequence). V shed 6 bases and J 3 bases; nucleotides not matched to a gene: 4. The CDR3 covers 13 residues.

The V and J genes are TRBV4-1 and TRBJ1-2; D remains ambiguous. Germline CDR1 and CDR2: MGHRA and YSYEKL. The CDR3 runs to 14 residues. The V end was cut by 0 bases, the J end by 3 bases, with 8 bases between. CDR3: CASSQDKSHYGYTF. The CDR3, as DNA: TGCGCCAGCAGCCAAGACAAGAGTCACTATGGCTACACCTTC.

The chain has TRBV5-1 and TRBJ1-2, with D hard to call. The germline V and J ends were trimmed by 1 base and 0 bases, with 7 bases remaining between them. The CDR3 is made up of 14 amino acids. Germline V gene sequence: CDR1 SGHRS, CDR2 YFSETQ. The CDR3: CASSLRSTNYGYTF. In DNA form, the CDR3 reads TGCGCCAGCAGCTTGCGGAGTACTAACTATGGCTACACCTTC. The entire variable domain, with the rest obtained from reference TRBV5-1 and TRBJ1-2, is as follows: KAGVTQTPRYLIKTRGQQVTLSCSPISGHRSVSWYQQTPGQGLQFLFEYFSETQRNKGNFPGRFSGRQFSNSRSEMNVSTLELGDSALYLCASSLRSTNYGYTFGSGTRLTVV.

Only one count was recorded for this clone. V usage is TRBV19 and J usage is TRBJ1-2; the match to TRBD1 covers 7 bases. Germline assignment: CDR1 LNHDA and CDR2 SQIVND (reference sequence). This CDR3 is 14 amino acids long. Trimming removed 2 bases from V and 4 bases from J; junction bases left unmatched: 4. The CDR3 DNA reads TGTGCCAGTAGTATACTGACAGGGACCTATGGCTACACCTTC. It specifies CASSILTGTYGYTF.

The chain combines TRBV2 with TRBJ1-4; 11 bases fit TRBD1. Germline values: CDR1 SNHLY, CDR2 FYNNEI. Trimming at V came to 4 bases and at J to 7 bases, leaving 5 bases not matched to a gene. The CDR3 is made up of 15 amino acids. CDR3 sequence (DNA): TGTGCCAGCAGTGGATCGGGACAGGGGGTTGAAAAACTGTTTTTT. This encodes CASSGSGQGVEKLFF.

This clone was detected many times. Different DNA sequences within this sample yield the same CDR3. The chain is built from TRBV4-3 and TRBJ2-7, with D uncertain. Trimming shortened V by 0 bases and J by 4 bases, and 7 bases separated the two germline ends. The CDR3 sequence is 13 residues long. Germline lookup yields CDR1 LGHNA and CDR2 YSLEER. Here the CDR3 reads CASSQDSSYEQYF. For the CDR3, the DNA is TGCGCCAGCAGCCAAGATTCGAGTTACGAGCAGTACTTC.

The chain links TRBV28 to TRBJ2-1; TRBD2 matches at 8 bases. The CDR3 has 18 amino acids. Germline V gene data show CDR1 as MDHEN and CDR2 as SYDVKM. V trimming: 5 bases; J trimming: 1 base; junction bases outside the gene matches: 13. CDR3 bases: TGTGCCAGCAGTCGTGGTTCCATTAGCGGGATTTCCTACAATGAGCAGTTCTTC. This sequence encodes CASSRGSISGISYNEQFF.

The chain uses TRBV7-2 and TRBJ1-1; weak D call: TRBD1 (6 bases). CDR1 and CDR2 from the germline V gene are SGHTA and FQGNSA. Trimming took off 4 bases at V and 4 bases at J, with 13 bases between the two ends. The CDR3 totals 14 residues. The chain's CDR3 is CASSSKGGGTEAFF. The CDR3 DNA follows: TGTGCCAGCAGCTCTAAAGGGGGGGGCACTGAAGCTTTCTTT. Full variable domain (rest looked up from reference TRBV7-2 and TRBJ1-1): GAGVSQSPSNKVTEKGKDVELRCDPISGHTALYWYRQSLGQGLEFLIYFQGNSAPDKSGLPSDRFSAERTGGSVSTLTIQRTQQEDSAVYLCASSSKGGGTEAFFGQGTRLTVV.

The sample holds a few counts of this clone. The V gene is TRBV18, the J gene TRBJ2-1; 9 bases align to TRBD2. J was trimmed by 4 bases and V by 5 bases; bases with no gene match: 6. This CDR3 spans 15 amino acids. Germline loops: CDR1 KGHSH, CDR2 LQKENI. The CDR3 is CASSKGLADYNEQFF. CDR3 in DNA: TGTGCCAGCTCAAAGGGACTAGCCGATTACAATGAGCAGTTCTTC.

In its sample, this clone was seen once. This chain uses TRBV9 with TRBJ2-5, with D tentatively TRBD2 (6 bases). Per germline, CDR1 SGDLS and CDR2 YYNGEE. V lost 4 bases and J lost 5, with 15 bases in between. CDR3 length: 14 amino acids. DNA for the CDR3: TGTGCCAGCAGCCAGGTGGGGGGTAGGGAGACCCAGTACTTC. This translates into CASSQVGGRETQYF.

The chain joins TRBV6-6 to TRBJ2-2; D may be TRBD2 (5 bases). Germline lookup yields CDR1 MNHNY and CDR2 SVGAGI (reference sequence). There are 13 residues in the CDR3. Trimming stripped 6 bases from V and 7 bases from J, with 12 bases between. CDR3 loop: CASSPSGVGELFF. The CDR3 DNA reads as TGTGCCAGCAGCCCCAGCGGAGTCGGGGAGCTGTTTTTT.

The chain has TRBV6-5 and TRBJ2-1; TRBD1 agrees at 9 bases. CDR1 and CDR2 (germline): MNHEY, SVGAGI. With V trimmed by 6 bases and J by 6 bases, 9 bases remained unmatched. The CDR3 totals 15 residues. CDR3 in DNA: TGTGCCAGCAGGACCCGGACAGGGGCAGGCAATGAGCAGTTCTTC. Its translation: CASRTRTGAGNEQFF.

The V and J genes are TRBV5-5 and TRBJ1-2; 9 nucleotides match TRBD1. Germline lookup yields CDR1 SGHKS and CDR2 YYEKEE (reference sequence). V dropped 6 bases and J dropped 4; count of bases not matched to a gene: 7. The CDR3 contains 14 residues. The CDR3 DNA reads TGTGCCAGCACCCGGACAGGGGAAAGCTATGGCTACACCTTC. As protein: CASTRTGESYGYTF. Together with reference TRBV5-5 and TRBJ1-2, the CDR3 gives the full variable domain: DAGVTQSPTHLIKTRGQQVTLRCSPISGHKSVSWYQQVLGQGPQFIFQYYEKEERGRGNFPDRFSARQFPNYSSELNVNALLLGDSALYLCASTRTGESYGYTFGSGTRLTVV.

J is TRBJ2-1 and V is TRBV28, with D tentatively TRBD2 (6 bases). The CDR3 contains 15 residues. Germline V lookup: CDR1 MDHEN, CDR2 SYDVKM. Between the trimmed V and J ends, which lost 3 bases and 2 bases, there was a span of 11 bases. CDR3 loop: CASSLGLQTYNEQFF. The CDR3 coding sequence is TGTGCCAGCAGTTTGGGACTTCAGACCTACAATGAGCAGTTCTTC.

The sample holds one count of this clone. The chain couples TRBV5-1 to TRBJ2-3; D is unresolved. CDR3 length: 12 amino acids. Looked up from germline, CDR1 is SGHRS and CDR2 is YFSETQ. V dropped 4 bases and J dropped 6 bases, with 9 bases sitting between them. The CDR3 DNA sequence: TGCGCCAGCAGCCAGACCGGGGATACGCAGTATTTT. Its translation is CASSQTGDTQYF.

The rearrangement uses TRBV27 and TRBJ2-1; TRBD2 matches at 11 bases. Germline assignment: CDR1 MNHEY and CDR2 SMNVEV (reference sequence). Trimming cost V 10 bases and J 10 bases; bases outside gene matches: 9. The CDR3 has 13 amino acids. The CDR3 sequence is CATLAGGPGEQFF. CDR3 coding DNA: TGTGCCACCTTAGCGGGAGGGCCCGGAGAGCAGTTCTTC.

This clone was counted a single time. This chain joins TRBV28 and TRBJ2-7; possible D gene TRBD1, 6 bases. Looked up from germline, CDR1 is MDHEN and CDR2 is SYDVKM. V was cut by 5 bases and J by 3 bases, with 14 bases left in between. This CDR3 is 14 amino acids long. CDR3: CASSTTGKGYEQYF. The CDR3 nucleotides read TGTGCCAGCAGTACAACAGGGAAGGGCTACGAGCAGTACTTC.